The 15 T cell receptor beta chains below come from one sample, sequenced in a study of blood T cell repertoires in COVID-19. Assay: immunoSEQ multiplex PCR; the TCRdb copy retains only in-frame clones and omits some. Of more than 150,000 clones in the sample, 78% were seen once. Sequenced: peripheral blood. All receptors derive from a woman aged 80 or over with active or convalescent COVID-19.

The chain's CDR3 is CASSQAMGQGAPGAFF. CDR3 in DNA: TGTGCCAGCAGCCAGGCTATGGGACAGGGGGCGCCCGGAGCTTTCTTT. The chain carries TRBV4-2 and TRBJ1-1; TRBD1 aligns across 12 bases. V lost 3 bases to trimming and J lost 10 bases; unmatched junction nucleotides: 12. This CDR3 is built from 16 residues. Germline V CDR1 and CDR2: LGHNA, YNFKEQ.

The chain has TRBV18 and TRBJ1-5; D not certain. The CDR3 is made up of 13 amino acids. With 6 bases removed from V and 6 bases from J, the gap between germline ends came to 12 bases. The germline gives CDR1 KGHSH, CDR2 LQKENI. CDR3 loop: CASSQAEGQPQHF. CDR3 in DNA: TGTGCCAGCTCCCAGGCCGAGGGTCAGCCCCAGCATTTT.

The chain combines TRBV5-1 with TRBJ1-1, with 9 bases identical to TRBD1. The CDR3 is made up of 18 amino acids. After removal of 0 bases from V and 2 bases from J, the junction contained 11 bases not matched to a gene. Germline V gives CDR1 SGHRS, CDR2 YFSETQ. The CDR3 bases are TGCGCCAGCAGCTTGGCAGACAGGGGGACAATATACAACACTGAAGCTTTCTTT. Translating gives CASSLADRGTIYNTEAFF.

The chain is built from TRBV10-2 and TRBJ1-6, with 8 bases aligning to TRBD1. Germline CDR1 WSHSY, CDR2 SAAADI. The CDR3 contains 15 residues. V shed 2 bases, J shed 11 bases, and the junction held 8 bases outside the gene matches. CDR3 DNA sequence: TGCGCCAGCAGTGAGGGTCGGACAGGGACCACACCCCTCCACTTT. It specifies CASSEGRTGTTPLHF.

J is TRBJ2-7 and V is TRBV18, with TRBD2 identical over 10 bases. Germline CDR1 reads KGHSH; CDR2 reads LQKENI. V was clipped by 3 bases and J by 3 bases; unmatched bases: 8. The length of the CDR3 is 16 residues. The CDR3 DNA reads as TGTGCCAGCTCACCGGGACTAGCGAAGAACAACTACGAGCAGTACTTC. As protein: CASSPGLAKNNYEQYF.

CDR3: CATSDSRQGGNSPLHF. The CDR3 DNA reads TGTGCCACCAGTGATTCAAGACAGGGAGGTAATTCACCCCTCCACTTT. The J gene is TRBJ1-6, the V gene TRBV24-1; 7 positions match TRBD1. The CDR3 length is 16 residues. In germline, CDR1 is KGHDR, CDR2 SFDVKD. Trimming removed 2 bases from V and 6 bases from J; junction bases left unmatched: 6.

This clone was seen a handful of times. The rearrangement joins TRBV28 to TRBJ1-5; no definite D call. The CDR3 contains 13 residues. Trimming stripped 4 bases from V and 4 bases from J, with 8 bases between. CDR1 MDHEN and CDR2 SYDVKM come from the germline V gene. The CDR3 DNA reads as TGTGCCAGCAGTTACAGAGTAAATCAGCCCCAGCATTTT. Translating gives CASSYRVNQPQHF.

The chain joins TRBV2 to TRBJ1-6, with 8 bases that match TRBD1. Trimming at V came to 4 bases and at J to 0 bases, leaving 2 bases not matched to a gene. Germline CDR1 is SNHLY and CDR2 is FYNNEI. The CDR3 has 16 amino acids. CDR3 sequence: CASSGQGSSYNSPLHF. In DNA form, the CDR3 reads TGTGCCAGCAGTGGACAGGGGAGCTCCTATAATTCACCCCTCCACTTT.

The J gene is TRBJ2-3, the V gene TRBV4-2; TRBD2 matches 12 bases. Germline values: CDR1 LGHNA, CDR2 YNFKEQ. This CDR3 region has 17 residues. The trim removed 3 bases at V and 0 bases at J, leaving 4 bases unmatched. The CDR3 region has the DNA TGTGCCAGCAGCCACCGGACTAGCGGGGAGAGCACAGATACGCAGTATTTT. Its translation is CASSHRTSGESTDTQYF.

V and J are TRBV28 and TRBJ1-6; 9 bases map to TRBD1. Germline lookup yields CDR1 MDHEN and CDR2 SYDVKM. The CDR3 spans 15 residues. V was pared by 6 bases and J by 7 bases, with 7 bases of the junction left unmatched. CDR3 sequence reads: CASRPQGAGNSPLHF. In DNA, the CDR3 is TGTGCCAGCAGACCACAGGGGGCGGGGAATTCACCCCTCCACTTT. Complete variable domain (other parts from reference TRBV28 and TRBJ1-6): DVKVTQSSRYLVKRTGEKVFLECVQDMDHENMFWYRQDPGLGLRLIYFSYDVKMKEKGDIPEGYSVSREKKERFSLILESASTNQTSMYLCASRPQGAGNSPLHFGNGTRLTVT.

The V call is TRBV9, the J call TRBJ2-3; TRBD2 aligns across 13 bases. V lost 4 bases to trimming and J lost 0 bases; unmatched junction nucleotides: 17. This CDR3 has 21 amino acids. Germline CDR1 SGDLS, CDR2 YYNGEE. The DNA of the CDR3 is TGTGCCAGCAGCCCCCGGTCCGGACTAGCGGGGGCCTCTACTAGCACAGATACGCAGTATTTT. Translating it yields CASSPRSGLAGASTSTDTQYF.

The chain couples TRBV5-1 to TRBJ2-3; possible D gene TRBD2, 5 bases. The CDR3 consists of 17 residues. Trimming cost V 1 base and J 0 bases, with 15 bases left between them. Germline V gene lookup returns CDR1 SGHRS and CDR2 YFSETQ. The CDR3 protein is CASSLLASGTSTDTQYF. CDR3 DNA: TGCGCCAGCAGCTTGTTGGCGAGCGGTACTAGCACAGATACGCAGTATTTT.

The chain couples TRBV27 to TRBJ1-2; TRBD1 is a possible D gene (5 bases). This CDR3 spans 17 amino acids. Germline CDR1 MNHEY, CDR2 SMNVEV (reference sequence). V lost 5 bases and J 0 bases, leaving 19 bases between the germline ends. The CDR3 here is CASSRGGGTPTNYGYTF. Here the CDR3 DNA reads TGTGCCAGCAGTCGCGGGGGGGGGACCCCTACTAACTATGGCTACACCTTC.

V usage is TRBV19 and J usage is TRBJ2-3; a weak D match, TRBD2 (6 bases). The CDR3 is 18 amino acids. Trimming left V 3 bases short and J 0 bases short, with 19 bases between. Looked up from germline, CDR1 is LNHDA and CDR2 is SQIVND (reference sequence). The CDR3 protein is CASSIRGSWGVSTDTQYF. In DNA, the CDR3 is TGTGCCAGTAGTATTCGGGGGAGCTGGGGGGTTAGCACAGATACGCAGTATTTT.

V gene TRBV6-2 or TRBV6-3 combines with J gene TRBJ1-5, with D unclear. Germline assignment: CDR1 MNHEY and CDR2 SVGEGT. This CDR3 region has 11 residues. V was clipped by 1 base and J by 11 bases, with 6 bases between them. CDR3 coding DNA: TGTGCCAGCAGTTACTTCGGGACCCAGCATTTT. This translates into CASSYFGTQHF.